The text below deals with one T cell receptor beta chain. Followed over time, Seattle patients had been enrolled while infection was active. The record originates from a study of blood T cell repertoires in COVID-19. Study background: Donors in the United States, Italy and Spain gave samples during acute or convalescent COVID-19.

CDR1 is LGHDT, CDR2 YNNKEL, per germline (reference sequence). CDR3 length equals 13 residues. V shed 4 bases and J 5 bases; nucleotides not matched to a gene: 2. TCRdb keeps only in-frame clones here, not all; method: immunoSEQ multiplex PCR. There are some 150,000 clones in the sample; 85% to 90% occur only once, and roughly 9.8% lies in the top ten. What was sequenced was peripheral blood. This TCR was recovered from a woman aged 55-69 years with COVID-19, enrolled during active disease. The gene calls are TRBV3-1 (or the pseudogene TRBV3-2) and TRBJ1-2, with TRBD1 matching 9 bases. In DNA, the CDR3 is TGTGCCAGCAGCCCCGGGACAGGGTATGGCTACACCTTC. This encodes CASSPGTGYGYTF.